These T cell receptor beta chains were read from a single sample in a study of blood T cell repertoires in COVID-19. The table came from immunoSEQ multiplex PCR; TCRdb's copy has only in-frame clones and leaves some out. Of about 56,000 clones in the sample, 89% were seen once. Sequencing was done on a sample of peripheral blood. Every receptor here comes from a woman aged 55 to 70 with COVID-19, enrolled during active disease. Both conserved end residues are part of each CDR3. D genes are given only for firm matches. Where a row states a size, it is once, few, many or the class of an expanded clone; other rows omit it.

>TRBV7-2|NA|TRBJ2-7|TRBD1
CASSLDRGRPYEQYF
TGTGCCAGCAGTCTGGACAGGGGACGTCCCTACGAGCAGTACTTC
>TRBV3-1/TRBV3-2|NA|TRBJ1-6|NA
CASSQDLAGANSPLHF
TGTGCCAGCAGCCAAGATTTGGCTGGGGCTAATTCACCCCTCCACTTT
>TRBV18|NA|TRBJ2-2|NA
CASSPIGQGTGELFF
TGTGCCAGCTCACCAATCGGGCAGGGGACCGGGGAGCTGTTTTTT
>TRBV5-1|once|TRBJ2-1|TRBD2
CASSGTSGYEQFF
TGCGCCAGCAGTGGGACTAGCGGGTATGAGCAGTTCTTC
>TRBV4-1|NA|TRBJ2-5|NA
CASSQVTEGEETQYF
TGCGCCAGCAGCCAAGTGACCGAGGGGGAAGAGACCCAGTACTTC
>TRBV6-4|NA|TRBJ1-5|NA
CAYVRKPHQPQHF
TGTGCCTACGTGCGCAAACCCCATCAGCCCCAGCATTTT
>TRBV11-2|once|TRBJ2-1|TRBD2
CASSLTSGGVTYNEQFF
TGTGCCAGCAGCCTGACTAGCGGGGGCGTCACCTACAATGAGCAGTTCTTC
>TRBV11-2|NA|TRBJ1-1|NA
CASSLGWEAEAFF
TGTGCCAGCAGCTTAGGTTGGGAGGCGGAAGCTTTCTTT
>TRBV29-1|NA|TRBJ2-6|TRBD1
CSVGERQGLLLNVLTF
TGCAGCGTTGGGGAACGACAGGGGTTATTACTCAACGTCCTGACTTTC
>TRBV5-6|few|TRBJ2-7|NA
CASSHVRGAIYEQYF
TGTGCCAGCAGCCACGTTCGGGGGGCGATCTACGAGCAGTACTTC
>TRBV5-1|few|TRBJ2-2|NA
CASSSGGTANTGELFF
TGCGCCAGCAGCTCGGGCGGGACAGCGAACACCGGGGAGCTGTTTTTT
>TRBV28|NA|TRBJ1-4|NA
CASSSPSGTTNEKLFF
TGTGCCAGCAGTTCTCCTTCCGGGACAACTAATGAAAAACTGTTTTTT
>TRBV2|few|TRBJ2-7|TRBD1
CASRREQGVIVAYEQYF
TGTGCCAGCAGGAGGGAACAGGGGGTCATCGTTGCCTACGAGCAGTACTTC
>TRBV6-5|NA|TRBJ2-5|TRBD2
CASSYSGREAGETQYF
TGTGCCAGCAGTTACTCAGGGCGGGAGGCGGGGGAGACCCAGTACTTC
>TRBV6-2/TRBV6-3|NA|TRBJ1-1|NA
CASSLLPGMNTEAFF
TGTGCCAGCAGTCTCCTTCCAGGCATGAACACTGAAGCTTTCTTT
>TRBV7-8|once|TRBJ2-7|TRBD1
CASSWGQGYEQYF
TGTGCCAGCAGCTGGGGACAGGGCTACGAGCAGTACTTC
>TRBV21-1|NA|TRBJ1-3|NA
CASNQDGYTDSGNTIYF
TGTGCCAGCAACCAAGATGGTTACACCGACTCTGGGAACACCATATATTTT
>TRBV29-1|NA|TRBJ1-2|NA
CSVAGVLSYGYTF
TGCAGCGTTGCGGGTGTTTTGAGCTATGGCTACACCTTC
>TRBV5-1|NA|TRBJ2-7|NA
CASSNGASYEQYF
TGCGCCAGCAGCAACGGAGCTTCCTACGAGCAGTACTTC
>TRBV28|once|TRBJ2-2|NA
CASRWQYTGELFF
TGTGCCAGCAGATGGCAATACACCGGGGAGCTGTTTTTT
>TRBV11-2|NA|TRBJ2-3|NA
CASSLNRDRGTQYF
TGTGCCAGCAGCTTAAACAGGGATCGGGGTACGCAGTATTTT
>TRBV5-6|NA|TRBJ2-7|TRBD1
CASSQQGANSHEQYF
TGTGCCAGCAGCCAACAGGGGGCGAATTCCCACGAGCAGTACTTC
>TRBV5-1|NA|TRBJ1-4|NA
CASSPATATNEKLFF
TGCGCCAGCAGCCCCGCAACGGCAACTAATGAAAAACTGTTTTTT
>TRBV10-3|NA|TRBJ1-2|NA
CAISDAPGQSGGYTF
TGTGCCATCAGTGACGCCCCCGGACAGTCTGGCGGCTACACCTTC
>TRBV28|NA|TRBJ2-7|TRBD2
CASSSPTSGGGEQYF
TGTGCCAGCAGTTCACCGACTAGCGGGGGCGGCGAGCAGTACTTC
>TRBV27|NA|TRBJ2-1|TRBD1
CASSFEGAYNEQFF
TGTGCCAGCAGTTTTGAGGGGGCGTACAATGAGCAGTTCTTC
>TRBV6-1|once|TRBJ2-1|NA
CASSEAGGRYNEQFF
TGTGCCAGCAGTGAAGCGGGGGGGCGCTACAATGAGCAGTTCTTC
>TRBV23-1|NA|TRBJ2-1|NA
CASRRASARDEQFF
TGCGCCAGCAGACGGGCTAGCGCCAGGGATGAGCAGTTCTTC
>TRBV27|NA|TRBJ2-1|NA
CASSLGPEQFF
TGTGCCAGCAGTTTAGGGCCAGAGCAGTTCTTC
>TRBV4-3|NA|TRBJ2-3|NA
CASRQGYGATDTQYF
TGCGCCAGCAGACAGGGTTACGGAGCCACAGATACGCAGTATTTT
>TRBV7-8|NA|TRBJ2-1|NA
CASSSNTRNEQFF
TGTGCCAGCAGCTCAAATACGAGGAATGAGCAGTTCTTC
>TRBV6-2/TRBV6-3|NA|TRBJ2-3|TRBD2
CASSIGTSGDTQYF
TGTGCCAGCAGCATCGGGACTAGCGGAGATACGCAGTATTTT
>TRBV30|NA|TRBJ2-2|TRBD1
CAWSHGTGWTGELFF
TGTGCCTGGAGTCACGGGACAGGCTGGACCGGGGAGCTGTTTTTT
>TRBV4-3|NA|TRBJ2-7|NA
CASSQEGLGAEQYF
TGCGCCAGCAGCCAAGAAGGGTTGGGGGCCGAGCAGTACTTC
>TRBV6-5|NA|TRBJ1-3|NA
CASNDGGFGNTIYF
TGTGCCAGCAACGACGGGGGATTCGGAAACACCATATATTTT
>TRBV19|NA|TRBJ2-1|NA
CASSDYHKDNEQFF
TGTGCCAGTAGTGATTATCACAAAGACAATGAGCAGTTCTTC